The 18 T cell receptor beta chains in this list originate from one sample, sequenced in a study of blood T cells in healthy people across ages. A second PCR of 7 to 11 cycles used a sample-barcoded 5' primer and a J-beta primer mix. TCRdb redid the calling of the 5' RACE reads with MiXCR, one entry per CDR3 protein. The profile shows some 1.4 million distinct CDR3 sequences, approximately 38% of them singletons. The source material was blood. The receptors were sampled from a woman aged 18-29 years in good health.

This clonotype was picked up a small number of times. The rearrangement uses TRBV6-1 and TRBJ2-4; D is unresolved. The CDR3 is made up of 14 amino acids. Germline V CDR1 and CDR2: MNHNS, SASEGT. V lost 2 bases and J 3 bases, leaving 8 bases between the germline ends. CDR3 residues: CASSERAGKNIQYF. CDR3 nucleotides: TGTGCCAGCAGTGAAAGGGCAGGCAAAAACATTCAGTACTTC.

V usage is TRBV10-3 and J usage is TRBJ1-3; TRBD1 matches 11 bases. From germline, CDR1 is ENHRY and CDR2 SYGVKD. This CDR3 contains 12 residues. Germline trimming cut 9 bases from V and 8 bases from J; bases unmatched to any gene: 3. The CDR3: CAMGQGDHTIYF. The CDR3 DNA sequence: TGTGCCATGGGACAGGGGGACCACACCATATATTTT.

This clonotype was picked up a small number of times. The gene calls are TRBV3-1 and TRBJ2-1; 9 positions agree with TRBD2. CDR1 and CDR2 (germline): LGHDT, YNNKEL (reference sequence). Unmatched junction bases numbered 5, after V lost 1 base and J lost 10 bases. The CDR3 runs 14 residues. CDR3 residues: CASSQAASGAEQFF. DNA for the CDR3: TGTGCCAGCAGCCAAGCTGCTAGCGGGGCCGAGCAGTTCTTC.

This clonotype came up a few times. The V call is TRBV29-1, the J call TRBJ2-1; D call uncertain. The CDR3 loop spans 13 amino acids. Germline V gene data show CDR1 as SQVTM and CDR2 as ANQGSEA. Between the trimmed V and J ends, which lost 4 bases and 0 bases, there was a span of 7 bases. DNA for the CDR3: TGCAGCGTTGGCGCAATCTCCTACAATGAGCAGTTCTTC. Amino acid sequence: CSVGAISYNEQFF.

This clonotype appeared a few times. The genes are TRBV12-3 or TRBV12-4 and TRBJ2-3, with 8 positions matching TRBD2. J gave up 2 bases and V 3 bases, and 7 bases lay outside the gene matches. The CDR3 length is 16 residues. The CDR3 DNA reads TGTGCCAGCAGTTTCCCCGGGACTAGGGACACAGATACGCAGTATTTT. Translation gives CASSFPGTRDTDTQYF.

This clonotype was counted a few times. The chain recombines TRBV5-1 with TRBJ1-1, with TRBD1 matching over 8 bases. The CDR3 consists of 14 residues. Unmatched junction bases numbered 7, after V lost 4 bases and J lost 5 bases. Germline V lookup: CDR1 SGHRS, CDR2 YFSETQ. In DNA, the CDR3 is TGCGCCAGCAGCCCGCTGACAGGGGATACTGAAGCTTTCTTT. This codes for CASSPLTGDTEAFF. Full variable domain (outside the CDR3, taken from reference TRBV5-1 and TRBJ1-1): KAGVTQTPRYLIKTRGQQVTLSCSPISGHRSVSWYQQTPGQGLQFLFEYFSETQRNKGNFPGRFSGRQFSNSRSEMNVSTLELGDSALYLCASSPLTGDTEAFFGQGTRLTVV.

V and J are TRBV2 and TRBJ1-1; D is unclear. Trimming stripped 8 bases from V and 0 bases from J, with 13 bases between. The CDR3 is 14 amino acids. CDR1 and CDR2 (germline): SNHLY, FYNNEI. DNA for the CDR3: TGTGCCAGCGTACCCACGCGGGTGAACACTGAAGCTTTCTTT. Protein: CASVPTRVNTEAFF.

This clonotype has more than one count but fewer than ten. The V and J genes are TRBV4-2 and TRBJ2-7, with D perhaps matching TRBD1 or TRBD2 (6 bases each). The tail of the sequence fits TRBJ2-5 better, so the J call may be wrong. This CDR3 spans 15 amino acids. Germline loops: CDR1 LGHNA, CDR2 YNFKEQ. CDR3 nucleotides: TGTGCCAGCAGCCAGAGCTCAGGGGCGGGGGAGACCCAGTACTTC. The encoded protein is CASSQSSGAGETQYF.

At least ten counts were recorded for this clonotype. The V gene is TRBV12-3 or TRBV12-4, the J gene TRBJ2-1; D is unclear. The CDR3 extends over 11 amino acids. Between the trimmed V and J ends, which lost 8 bases and 5 bases, there was a span of 7 bases. This chain's CDR3 is CASRFDNEQFF. Written as DNA, the CDR3 is TGTGCCAGCCGCTTCGACAATGAGCAGTTCTTC.

The chain joins TRBV12-3 or TRBV12-4 to TRBJ1-5; D unclear. V lost 5 bases and J 1 base, leaving 9 bases between the germline ends. The CDR3 loop spans 14 amino acids. The CDR3 bases are TGTGCCAGCAGTCCGGAGATGAGCAATCAGCCCCAGCATTTT. Translation: CASSPEMSNQPQHF.

The V call is TRBV7-2, the J call TRBJ1-2; D is possibly TRBD1 (5 bases). CDR3 length: 14 amino acids. Germline CDR1 reads SGHTA; CDR2 reads FQGNSA. The ends were cut back, 3 bases at V and 0 bases at J, with 8 bases in the middle. The CDR3 sequence is CASSFQGANYGYTF. The CDR3 DNA follows: TGTGCCAGCAGCTTTCAGGGAGCTAACTATGGCTACACCTTC.

The chain couples TRBV6-1 to TRBJ1-2; D perhaps matches TRBD1 (6 bases). Between the trimmed V and J ends, which lost 6 bases and 0 bases, there was a span of 17 bases. Per germline, CDR1 MNHNS and CDR2 SASEGT. The CDR3 contains 16 residues. DNA of the CDR3: TGTGCCAGCAGCCCCGTAGGCAGGACAGCTAACTATGGCTACACCTTC. Its translation is CASSPVGRTANYGYTF.

The chain is built from TRBV20-1 and TRBJ2-7; TRBD2 is a possible D gene (6 bases). Trimming took 0 bases from V and 4 from J, leaving 16 bases between them. Germline V CDR1 and CDR2: DFQATT, SNEGSKA (reference sequence). The CDR3 is 15 residues long. The CDR3 region has the DNA TGCAGTGCTAGAGATCCTGCGGGACTCAGTTACGAGCAGTACTTC. Its translation: CSARDPAGLSYEQYF.

The V and J genes are TRBV7-9 and TRBJ2-7; a weak D match, TRBD2 (6 bases). CDR3 length: 11 amino acids. CDR1 is SEHNR and CDR2 is FQNEAQ in the germline V gene (reference sequence). The CDR3 loop reads CAEGGGREQYF. In DNA, the CDR3 is TGTGCTGAGGGAGGCGGACGCGAGCAGTACTTC. Filled out from reference TRBV7-9 and TRBJ2-7, the complete variable domain reads DTGVSQNPRHKITKRGQNVTFRCDPISEHNRLYWYRQTLGQGPEFLTYFQNEAQLEKSRLLSDRFSAERPKGSFSTLEIQRTEQGDSAMYLCAEGGGREQYFGPGTRLTVT.

CDR3 loop: CATSATGDEQFF. In nucleotides, the CDR3 is TGTGCCACCAGCGCCACAGGGGATGAGCAGTTCTTC. The rearrangement joins TRBV24-1 to TRBJ2-1, with 7 nucleotides matching TRBD1. Germline trimming cut 7 bases from V and 8 bases from J; bases unmatched to any gene: 4. CDR1 and CDR2 from the germline V gene are KGHDR and SFDVKD. This CDR3 is built from 12 residues.

The V and J genes are TRBV27 and TRBJ1-2; D unclear. Germline V CDR1 and CDR2: MNHEY, SMNVEV (reference sequence). Trimming removed 5 bases from V and 0 bases from J, with 13 bases in between. This CDR3 comprises 15 residues. The chain's CDR3 is CASSLSMGTNYGYTF. CDR3 nucleotides: TGTGCCAGCAGTCTTAGTATGGGGACTAACTATGGCTACACCTTC.

The chain employs TRBV6-5 and TRBJ2-3, with a tentative D call TRBD2 (5 bases). The CDR3 spans 15 residues. V lost 6 bases to trimming and J lost 0 bases, with 13 bases between them. Germline lookup yields CDR1 MNHEY and CDR2 SVGAGI. For the CDR3, the DNA is TGTGCCAGCAGCTACCGGGGAGAGAGCACAGATACGCAGTATTTT. It specifies CASSYRGESTDTQYF.

The CDR3 reads CASSLGERGRGTQYF. The CDR3 nucleotides read TGTGCCAGCAGTTTGGGGGAAAGGGGGAGAGGGACGCAGTATTTT. V is TRBV28 and J is TRBJ2-3; D might be TRBD1 (6 bases). CDR3 length: 15 amino acids. Germline values: CDR1 MDHEN, CDR2 SYDVKM. The germline V and J ends were trimmed by 3 bases and 9 bases, with 19 bases remaining between them.